The sequence of this T cell receptor (beta chain) was determined in a study of spatial heterogeneity in lung cancer. Study summary: Matched bulk RNA-seq provided a T cell module score, and TCR transcript counts in tumor regions correlated strongly with it. Findings of the study overall: The study found that expanded intratumoral alpha and beta TCR counts tracked tumor mutation counts. Tracking of ubiquitous and regional nonsynonymous mutations by counts of ubiquitous and regional expanded TCRs, respectively, was seen. The recorded estimate of tumor T cell coverage is around 7% for alpha chains and about 14% for beta chains.

By sample share, this clonotype is medium-sized. Its target is not known. The library was designed around alpha chains, so this beta chain is a stray read whose abundance carries little weight. CDR1 and CDR2 from the germline V gene are DFQATT and SNEGSKA (reference sequence). The ends were cut back, 5 bases at V and 5 bases at J, with 13 bases in the middle. The CDR3 loop spans 13 amino acids. Stated time point: sample taken at primary tumor resection. TCR cDNA molecules each carried a unique molecular identifier. TCRdb reprocessed the 5' RACE reads via MiXCR and lists one record per CDR3 protein. Altogether about 3,000 distinct CDR3 sequences are present, over 15% being singletons, with the ten largest covering 11% to 15%.

The receptor was isolated from a male donor with early-stage non-small cell lung cancer. The chain carries TRBV20-1 and TRBJ1-5, with D perhaps matching TRBD1 (5 bases). The input for sequencing was lung tumor tissue, taken at surgery. The CDR3 protein is CSARGEQHQPQHF. DNA of the CDR3: TGCAGTGCTCGGGGGGAGCAACATCAGCCCCAGCATTTT.